Below, 21 T cell receptor beta chains from the same sample are listed, as sequenced in a study of post-analysis software for immune sequencing data. These TCRs' antigens remain unknown. Whole-study findings and limits: Compared with controls, patients had more of 4 to 6 TRBV segments, including TRBV5-6, TRBV5-1 and TRBV20-1.

Sequencing libraries made from TCR beta cDNA carried unique molecular identifiers. TCRdb fed the PCR reads into MiXCR, producing one record per CDR3 protein. The profile covers about 820,000 distinct CDR3 sequences, with about 57% appearing a single time and 4.6% taken by the ten largest. Sequenced: blood. The receptors derive from a girl under 18 with multiple sclerosis.

V usage is TRBV20-1 and J usage is TRBJ1-5, with a possible D match to TRBD1 (6 bases). The CDR3 runs to 14 residues. Trimming removed 3 bases at V and 6 bases at J, with 15 bases between. Germline V gene sequence: CDR1 DFQATT, CDR2 SNEGSKA (reference sequence). The CDR3 DNA is TGCAGTGCTAGCCGGCAGGGGCAAAGTCAGCCCCAGCATTTT. Its translation: CSASRQGQSQPQHF.

The CDR3 reads CASRPKLLAGRGKDTQYF. DNA of the CDR3: TGTGCCAGCAGACCTAAACTACTAGCGGGGAGAGGCAAAGATACGCAGTATTTT. The chain carries TRBV7-8 and TRBJ2-3; TRBD2 matches 10 bases. Germline V gives CDR1 SGHVS, CDR2 FQNEAQ. V dropped 6 bases and J dropped 5; count of bases not matched to a gene: 17. The CDR3 totals 18 residues.

The chain couples TRBV20-1 to TRBJ2-1, with 9 bases fitting TRBD2. J lost 3 bases, V lost 5 bases, and 11 bases had no gene match. This CDR3 has 16 amino acids. CDR1 is DFQATT, CDR2 SNEGSKA, per germline (reference sequence). CDR3 sequence: CSAALPQRGVYNEQFF. CDR3 nucleotides: TGCAGTGCTGCCCTCCCCCAGCGGGGGGTCTACAATGAGCAGTTCTTC.

In this sample, this clonotype turned up a few times. The DNA for the CDR3 is TGTGCCACGGGCGGGTACTCCTACGAGCAGTACTTC. Translating gives CATGGYSYEQYF. V is TRBV7-9 and J is TRBJ2-4, with D perhaps TRBD2 (5 bases). The J call may be mistaken, given a closer DNA end match to TRBJ2-7. CDR3 size: 12 residues. Germline lookup yields CDR1 SEHNR and CDR2 FQNEAQ (reference sequence).

This clonotype has more than one count but fewer than ten. The rearrangement links TRBV20-1 to TRBJ1-5, with 10 bases that match TRBD1. Germline CDR1 is DFQATT and CDR2 is SNEGSKA (reference sequence). The CDR3 runs to 19 residues. Germline trimming cut 3 bases from V and 0 bases from J; bases unmatched to any gene: 14. The CDR3 DNA follows: TGCAGTGCTAGTAATCGACCGGGACAGGGGACCTATAGCAATCAGCCCCAGCATTTT. Amino acid sequence: CSASNRPGQGTYSNQPQHF.

The V and J genes are TRBV20-1 and TRBJ2-5; D gene unclear. Looked up from germline, CDR1 is DFQATT and CDR2 is SNEGSKA (reference sequence). The germline V and J ends were trimmed by 5 bases and 1 base, with 17 bases remaining between them. CDR3 size: 15 residues. The DNA for the CDR3 is TGCAGTGCTTCTCCGGGTTTAAGGACCCAAGAGACCCAGTACTTC. This gives the protein CSASPGLRTQETQYF.

The chain joins TRBV15 to TRBJ1-1; D is ambiguous. Germline V gene lookup returns CDR1 LNHNV and CDR2 YYDKDF (reference sequence). This CDR3 is 11 amino acids long. V was clipped by 8 bases and J by 3 bases, with 7 bases between them. As DNA, the CDR3 is TGTGCCACCCTTGGGTACACTGAAGCTTTCTTT. It specifies CATLGYTEAFF.

This clonotype came up many times. The V and J genes are TRBV29-1 and TRBJ2-5; 9 bases fit TRBD1. Per the germline V gene, CDR1 is SQVTM and CDR2 is ANQGSEA. This CDR3 has 12 amino acids. V lost 4 bases, J lost 4 bases, and 1 base stayed unmatched. CDR3 amino acids: CSVVGQGETQYF. CDR3 DNA: TGCAGCGTTGTGGGACAGGGAGAGACCCAGTACTTC.

The V call is TRBV20-1, the J call TRBJ2-3; TRBD2 aligns across 8 bases. CDR1 and CDR2 from the germline V gene are DFQATT and SNEGSKA (reference sequence). This CDR3 has 14 amino acids. V gave up 3 bases and J gave up 1 base; unmatched junction bases: 3. CDR3 coding DNA: TGCAGTGCTAGTAGGCGGGGGGGCACAGATACGCAGTATTTT. Encoded protein: CSASRRGGTDTQYF.

The chain is built from TRBV2 and TRBJ2-4, with D perhaps matching TRBD1 (5 bases). The CDR3 consists of 13 residues. Germline values: CDR1 SNHLY, CDR2 FYNNEI. The V end was cut by 7 bases, the J end by 13 bases, with 20 bases between. The CDR3 nucleotides are TGTGCCAGCACCCACGAAGGGGAAAGTGAGCAGTACTTC. Its translation: CASTHEGESEQYF.

This sequence joins TRBV7-9 and TRBJ2-6; the D is unclear. The V gene lost 1 base and the J gene lost 2 bases, with 21 bases spanning the gap. The CDR3 has 20 amino acids. Germline V gene sequence: CDR1 SEHNR, CDR2 FQNEAQ (reference sequence). The CDR3 protein is CASSLGQVWAFDPGANVLTF. The CDR3 coding sequence is TGTGCCAGCAGCTTAGGTCAGGTGTGGGCATTCGATCCTGGGGCCAACGTCCTGACTTTC.

The rearrangement links TRBV20-1 to TRBJ1-5; 8 bases fit TRBD1. CDR3 length: 18 residues. V gave up 2 bases and J gave up 0 bases; unmatched junction bases: 12. Germline lookup yields CDR1 DFQATT and CDR2 SNEGSKA (reference sequence). The CDR3 nucleotides are TGCAGTGCTAGACTCGGACAGGGCGCTTTGATTAGCAATCAGCCCCAGCATTTT. As protein: CSARLGQGALISNQPQHF.

This clonotype was picked up a small number of times. J is TRBJ1-2 and V is TRBV29-1; no clear D. The germline V gene has CDR1 SQVTM and CDR2 ANQGSEA. The CDR3 runs 12 residues. V lost 4 bases to trimming and J lost 5 bases, with 11 bases between them. The CDR3, as DNA: TGCAGCGTTGCCGCCCGAGGGTATGGCTACACCTTC. Translating gives CSVAARGYGYTF.

In DNA form, the CDR3 reads TGCGCCAGCAGCTTTGATGAGCGGGGGGTTTACAATGAGCAGTTCTTC. Its protein is CASSFDERGVYNEQFF. The rearrangement joins TRBV5-1 to TRBJ2-1, with 9 positions matching TRBD2. The V gene end was trimmed by 2 bases and the J gene end by 4 bases; junction bases not matched to a gene: 7. Germline V CDR1 and CDR2: SGHRS, YFSETQ. The CDR3 contains 16 residues.

This chain links TRBV5-1 with TRBJ2-6; possibly TRBD1 for D (6 bases). Germline CDR1 is SGHRS and CDR2 is YFSETQ. V was clipped by 1 base and J by 7 bases, with 9 bases between them. The CDR3 loop spans 14 amino acids. The CDR3 DNA reads TGCGCCAGCAGCTTGACACAGGGAGCCAACGTCCTGACTTTC. It specifies CASSLTQGANVLTF.

This clonotype was recorded a few times. The chain links TRBV15 to TRBJ2-1; possible D gene TRBD2, 5 bases. Between the trimmed V and J ends, which lost 6 bases and 7 bases, there was a span of 16 bases. The germline CDR1 and CDR2 sequences are LNHNV and YYDKDF (reference sequence). The CDR3 spans 14 residues. The CDR3 here is CATSIRDLGNEQFF. The CDR3 region has the DNA TGTGCCACCAGTATCCGGGATTTGGGGAATGAGCAGTTCTTC.

This clonotype appeared once. The rearrangement uses TRBV5-1 and TRBJ2-3; D is undetermined. V gave up 1 base and J gave up 2 bases, with 8 bases separating them. Germline V gene data show CDR1 as SGHRS and CDR2 as YFSETQ. The CDR3 consists of 14 residues. CDR3 nucleotide sequence: TGCGCCAGCAGCTTGCAACGGCTCACAGATACGCAGTATTTT. Translating it yields CASSLQRLTDTQYF.

A few counts support this clonotype. V gene TRBV29-1 combines with J gene TRBJ2-7, with no clear D. The CDR3 is 12 amino acids. V shed 7 bases and J shed 6 bases, with 16 bases lying between them. CDR1 and CDR2 (germline): SQVTM, ANQGSEA. This CDR3 reads CSGDTPWGEQYF. Written as DNA, the CDR3 is TGCAGCGGAGACACCCCTTGGGGCGAGCAGTACTTC.

The V and J genes are TRBV21-1 and TRBJ2-5; the table's D call, TRBD2, has no DNA check behind it. TRBV21-1 is listed as a pseudogene. The CDR3 totals 17 residues. CDR3 region: CASSKAFPREEQETQYF. CDR3 nucleotides: TGTGCCAGCAGCAAAGCCTTTCCGCGGGAGGAGCAAGAGACCCAGTACTTC.

This chain connects TRBV7-2 to TRBJ2-1, with D perhaps TRBD2 (5 bases). Trimming removed 4 bases at V and 10 bases at J, with 14 bases between. Per germline, CDR1 SGHTA and CDR2 FQGNSA. This CDR3 is built from 13 residues. Written as DNA, the CDR3 is TGTGCCAGCAGCTCCGGACTGACATACGAGCAGTTCTTC. Translation: CASSSGLTYEQFF.

A word on this clonotype: A single base separates this from a much larger clone, so it may be a read error. The rearrangement uses TRBV27 and TRBJ2-7, with 10 bases identical to TRBD2. V was clipped by 8 bases and J by 3 bases; unmatched bases: 4. The CDR3 spans 13 residues. Per the germline V gene, CDR1 is MNHEY and CDR2 is SMNVEV (reference sequence). The CDR3 coding sequence is TGTGCCAGCCGCCGGACTAGCGGCTACGAGCAGTACTTC. It codes for CASRRTSGYEQYF.